This T cell receptor (beta chain) was documented in a study of low-dose radiotherapy and immunotherapy resistance in tumors. This clonotype was observed many times. The time point: before trial treatment. Priming of first-strand cDNA relied on TRAV- and TRBV-specific primers (covering alpha and beta chains). TCRs were put through around 20 PCR cycles of amplification with Phusion. A constant-region primer and the V-primer adapter served as the primer pair. In TCRdb, the reads were re-called with MiXCR into one record per CDR3 protein. This table has about 82,000 distinct CDR3 sequences, approximately 17% appearing once. Material: PBMCs, obtained before treatment. The receptor's source is a male donor with prostate cancer.

The CDR3 sequence: CSALTSADTQYF. In nucleotides, the CDR3 is TGCAGTGCTCTGACTAGCGCAGATACGCAGTATTTT. This chain uses TRBV20-1 with TRBJ2-3, with TRBD2 matching 8 bases. V was pared by 5 bases and J by 4 bases, with 2 bases of the junction left unmatched. The CDR3 spans 12 residues. Germline V gene lookup returns CDR1 DFQATT and CDR2 SNEGSKA (reference sequence).